What follows describes a single T cell receptor beta chain. Its cognate antigen is unknown. The data originate from a study of T cell repertoires and HLA-DP antigens. Study-level background: In vitro CD4+ alloreactivity was against HeLa-presented HLA-DP. Study-wide results and limits: Against one allele, clones undetected before culture averaged approximately 35%; against the other, roughly 51%.

The PCR primers covered 54 TRBV and 13 TRBJ segments. This table comes from immunoSEQ multiplex PCR, and its TCRdb copy is limited to in-frame clones, with some not included. The table lists 85,000 to 90,000 clones, 86% of them singletons, with roughly 1.5% in the top ten. V dropped 7 bases and J dropped 0 bases, with 6 bases sitting between them. The CDR3 is made up of 13 amino acids. CDR1 is LNHDA and CDR2 is SQIVND in the germline V gene (reference sequence). Sequences were obtained from CD4+ T cells from PBMCs. This sequence was found in a man aged 45 to 65 in good health and CMV-seronegative. The chain has TRBV19 and TRBJ1-4; D ambiguous. CDR3 sequence: CASTRSTNEKLFF. The CDR3 bases are TGTGCCAGTACGCGGTCAACTAATGAAAAACTGTTTTTT.